This TCR beta chain came from a study of cytomegalovirus exposure and HLA in healthy donors (dated 2017 in TCRdb). About the investigation overall: An earlier analysis of some 620 of the donors reported 276 Gb of sequence data and around 120 million unique TCR beta sequences obtained from around 170 million T cells. All discovery cohort repertoires had been generated using a single sequencing platform. The study used immunosequencing to profile the T cell repertoires of 670 or so subjects and linked those repertoires to cytomegalovirus serostatus. Several DR-DQ haplotypes were handled as single units for association and clustering because linkage in the cohort was strong. Along with the roughly 670-subject first cohort, a separate validation cohort of around 110 different subjects was used. HLA typing covered class I and class II loci at four-digit resolution. The number of typed donors differed by locus: about 629-640 for A, B, C, DRB1 and DQB1; some 540 for DQA1; some 590 for DPA1; and about 450 for DPB1. Among the roughly 410 genotyped donors, approximately 76% belonged to the genetic ancestry cluster associated with self-reported Caucasian donors. A later genetic analysis used genome-wide SNP genotypes for about three fifths of the 666 donors, treating that subset as a discovery cohort. The aim of the study was to test whether cataloging public T cell receptors could identify signatures of past pathogen exposure. To decide whether each TCR beta V gene segment behaved as functional or pseudogenic, an earlier analysis of 587 of the donors relied on high-throughput TCR beta sequencing. Among some 400 genotyped donors of the cohort, an average of around 250,000 unique TCR beta nucleotide sequences was sequenced per donor, of which about 19% were non-productive. To study patterns of TCR occurrence, a later analysis re-analyzed previously published TCR beta repertoires from several hundred donors and added high-resolution HLA genotyping. Alongside the repertoire data, information on donor age, sex, ethnicity and CMV serostatus was compiled. Rather than using new phenotypic data, the later analysis identified candidate immune exposures from TCR beta sequences and from how often those sequences occurred across donors. To predict cytomegalovirus infection status, the study brought together high-throughput TCR immunosequencing, statistical association of individual TCRs with disease status, and machine learning. Approximately 330 gigabases of sequencing data and around 80 million unique TCR sequences made up an early release that covered several hundred HLA-typed donors.

Remarks on this clone: Its antigen remains undetermined. One end of the junction is discordant with germline, which a read error may explain.

Libraries were made using the immunoSEQ multiplex PCR assay. For the multiplex PCR, a mixture combining 60 forward primers for TCR Vbeta segments and 13 reverse primers for TCR Jbeta segments was used. The CDR3 region of rearranged TCR beta genes was amplified from genomic DNA with a multiplex PCR assay. Amplified TCR beta libraries were sequenced as 87-base-pair reads on the Illumina HiSeq System. The paper's data handling went like this. A later analysis counted tens of millions of unique TCR beta chains across the 700 or so repertoires, and 10 million to 12 million of these chains were shared by at least two donors. To remove PCR and sequencing errors, raw reads were error-corrected and collapsed into unique sequences using a nearest-neighbor algorithm that merged closely related sequences. Alignment of CDR3 sequences to IMGT reference sequences was used to assign V, D and J gene segments. For a sequence to be retained, at least a six-nucleotide match to both a V gene segment and a J gene segment was required. A rearrangement was called productive if the CDR3 had no stop codons and remained in frame with V and J, and every other rearrangement was called non-productive. Following IMGT convention, CDR3 was defined as the stretch from the second conserved V-encoded cysteine to the conserved J-encoded phenylalanine. The earlier analysis of fewer than 700 of the donors excluded sequences that lacked an unambiguous match to a single V gene segment. In an earlier analysis of roughly 600 of the donors, a V segment was called functional when productive rearrangements were above 56.7%, and segregating when the standard deviation between donors exceeded 5%. A statistical classification framework was built to diagnose cytomegalovirus status from the catalog of TCR beta chain sequences. V and J gene assignment, in a later analysis, came from comparing TCR nucleotide sequences with IMGT/GENE-DB human TR gene sequences. The TCRdist pipeline was used in a later analysis to assign CDR3 sequences and most-parsimonious VDJ recombination scenarios. A later analysis defined each TCR beta chain by its CDR3 amino acid sequence plus V-gene family, and excluded reads lacking a unique V-gene family. In a later analysis, 500 to 700 highly shared, low-generation-probability nucleotide sequences were removed to address suspected cross-contamination and a sequencing artifact. For each public chain, a later analysis derived a clonal expansion index from normalized ranks of inferred template counts within each repertoire. In a later analysis, generation probabilities were computed with a VDJ recombination model fitted to out-of-frame rearrangements, and the resulting probabilities were checked against IGoR. In a later analysis, TCR-TCR, TCR-HLA and TCR-CMV co-occurrence was scored with hypergeometric tests, and a repertoire-size bias correction was applied to TCR pairs. To estimate false discovery rates, a later analysis permuted the HLA or CMV assignments 20 times. In a later analysis, co-occurring TCRs were grouped with DBSCAN, and TCRdist sequence similarity was added when clustering was performed within HLA-allele-positive subsets. For co-occurrence clustering, repertoires with fewer than 30,000 or more than 120,000 public chains were excluded, along with a handful of repertoires with anomalous nucleotide sharing. In its TCRdb copy, this immuneACCESS table keeps in-frame sequences only and misses some clones. Where compared with another copy, unresolved V genes explain less than half of these, and the others have no known cause. V and J calls and clone size come straight from that table; D and trimming were deduced from the DNA. For this sample there are 150,000 to 200,000 clones; 80% appear just once. 9% to 10% of the sample is taken by the ten largest.

The paper as a whole reports these results and caveats: Strong co-occurrence of HLA alleles, especially DR and DQ, made assigning TCR associations to individual alleles difficult. The only immune exposure information available for the cohort was CMV serostatus. The classifier was reported to diagnose cytomegalovirus status with high specificity and sensitivity in both the original cohort and the validation cohort. Compared with equally common non-associated chains, HLA-associated TCR beta chains in a later analysis were more clonally expanded and had lower generation probabilities. At a false discovery rate of 0.05, a later analysis linked 15,000 to 20,000 TCR beta sequences to specific HLA alleles. The sequencing pipeline was judged likely to have produced a cluster of highly shared sequence variants as a technical artifact. In an earlier analysis of about 600 of the donors, most TCR beta V segments appeared in productive rearrangements about 87% or about 30% of the time, broadly matching IMGT annotations. V-gene and J-gene trimming of TCR beta chains was associated with a missense DCLRE1C variant in a later genetic analysis, and the association was replicated in an independent cohort. In vitro tests confirmed that three of the cytomegalovirus-associated TCR beta chains recognize cytomegalovirus antigens. Linkage disequilibrium might explain the correlated functional status among segregating V segments, but an unknown experimental factor could not be ruled out. According to a later analysis, most CMV-associated TCR beta chains appeared to be HLA-restricted, and the HLA associations seemed to be driven largely by CMV exposure. It was suggested by the authors that the approach could potentially be generalized to other disease states and immunological phenotypes. According to a later genetic analysis, donors in an Asian-associated ancestry cluster had fewer N-insertions in productive TCRs than the approximately 700-donor mean. A further reported finding was that TCR beta sequences accurately predicted the HLA-A and HLA-B alleles for most subjects in the first cohort. Most TCR sequences were observed very rarely across donors, whereas some public TCRs were present in many individuals. This cohort had only TCR beta chains sequenced, and the lack of alpha or paired-chain data limited which features could be detected. Several of the top co-occurrence clusters appeared to be linked to parvovirus B19, influenza, CMV and Epstein-Barr virus, according to a later analysis. Because HLA typing was unavailable for some donors at each locus, only the typed subset was used in association tests. The presence/absence analyses assumed that sequencing depth was roughly uniform across donors, and that assumption may not be true. Because counts were too low, some 17 rarely observed V segments, including chromosome 9 orphons, were left out of the earlier analysis of 587 of the donors. The study listed 150 to 200 TCR beta chains as associated with cytomegalovirus. A later analysis found that TCR association rates varied across HLA loci, with DRB1 alleles showing the most associated TCRs and HLA-C alleles the fewest. Some IMGT-functional V segments, including TRBV6-2 and TRBV6-3, could not be distinguished by the 87-base-pair reads and were therefore excluded.

Based on the germline V gene (reference sequence), the CDR1 and CDR2 sequences are LNHNV and YYDKDF. The CDR3 runs 15 amino acids, cysteine and phenylalanine included. This entry keeps only the CDR3 DNA: 45 bases, framed from base 1. The cohort consisted of hundreds of healthy bone marrow donors. Cohort members were all nominally healthy when sampled, although unrecorded immune exposures were likely present. The donor was CMV seropositive and was included in the group of approximately 310 seropositive cohort members. Every donor gave a peripheral blood sample, and the peripheral blood mononuclear cells from that sample were used for TCR beta sequencing. Genomic DNA was extracted from the blood cell samples with the Qiagen DNeasy Blood Extraction Kit.

The sequence derives from a young man in good health and CMV-seropositive. The specimen sequenced was PBMCs. The V and J segments used are TRBV15 and TRBJ1-1; the D region possibly corresponds to TRBD1 (6 bases align). The nucleotides are TGTGCCACCAGCAGCAAACAGGGAATGAATACTGAAGCTTTCTTT. Its protein reads: CATSSKQGMNTEAFF.